What follows are 4 T cell receptor beta chains derived from one specimen sequenced in a study of shared clonotypes between healthy human individuals (dated by TCRdb to about 2020). For the CD8 naive samples, CD45RO-negative cells were positively selected for CCR7, yielding a CD45RA+CCR7+ population from which TemRA cells were excluded. The library was prepared using the immunoSEQ multiplex PCR assay. Here the immuneACCESS table is served through TCRdb, limited to in-frame sequences with V and J called. Missing clones are a known gap in these copies; in checked studies unresolved V genes cover under half, and the rest lacks a known reason. For this sample the table gives over 2,000,000 clones, of which over 85% were detected only once. Around 1.7% of the sample is held by the ten biggest clonotypes. Sample: naive CD8+ T cells from PBMCs. Per the publication, the cell subset or site label means: CD45RA+CCR7+. These receptors all stem from a young man in good health. Some clones in this sample may be carry-over from other donors' samples.

The J gene is TRBJ1-2, the V gene TRBV9; D might be TRBD1 (5 bases). The CDR3 spans 15 residues. With 4 bases removed from V and 4 bases from J, the gap between germline ends came to 17 bases. CDR1 SGDLS and CDR2 YYNGEE come from the germline V gene. Written as DNA, the CDR3 is TGTGCCAGCAGCCCAGGGACTGTTCGTGTCTATGGCTACACCTTC. Protein: CASSPGTVRVYGYTF.

V is TRBV2 and J is TRBJ2-2; tentatively, D is TRBD1 (5 bases). Trimming cost V 10 bases and J 3 bases, with 18 bases left between them. Germline-derived CDR1 and CDR2 are SNHLY and FYNNEI. The CDR3 extends over 15 amino acids. This CDR3 reads CAIQTVPSYTGELFF. The CDR3 bases are TGTGCCATACAGACAGTACCATCCTACACCGGGGAGCTGTTTTTT.

The V gene is TRBV29-1, the J gene TRBJ2-2; D gene uncertain. CDR3 size: 15 residues. From germline, CDR1 is SQVTM and CDR2 ANQGSEA. The germline V and J ends were trimmed by 0 bases and 4 bases, with 12 bases remaining between them. DNA of the CDR3: TGCAGCGTTGAAGATCACGGACGGCGCACCGGGGAGCTGTTTTTT. Its protein is CSVEDHGRRTGELFF.

This clone was observed a few times. The CDR3, as DNA: TGTGCCAGCAGCTTACGGCGTAAGGAAAAACTGTTTTTT. Its translation is CASSLRRKEKLFF. V and J are TRBV7-8 and TRBJ1-4; D is uncertain. The V and J ends lost 2 bases and 8 bases respectively, with 9 bases between them. CDR1 SGHVS and CDR2 FQNEAQ come from the germline V gene. This CDR3 contains 13 residues. Complete variable domain (other parts from reference TRBV7-8 and TRBJ1-4): GAGVSQSPRYKVAKRGQDVALRCDPISGHVSLFWYQQALGQGPEFLTYFQNEAQLDKSGLPSDRFFAERPEGSVSTLKIQRTQQEDSAVYLCASSLRRKEKLFFGSGTQLSVL.